This TCR beta chain was sequenced for a study of blood T cell repertoires in COVID-19. At the level of the study: COVID-19 samples, acute and convalescent, were from the United States, Italy and Spain.

Profiling relied on immunoSEQ multiplex PCR, and the TCRdb table lists in-frame clones only, not all of them. The data show over 350,000 clones, roughly 91% seen once. The sequencing sample was made of PBMCs or T cells enriched from blood (not recorded which). This TCR derives from a woman aged 18-29 years who had recovered from COVID-19.

As DNA, the CDR3 is TGCGCCAGCAGCTTCCAAACAGGGACGTTAAGCTACACCTTC. Translated: CASSFQTGTLSYTF. This chain uses TRBV5-1 with TRBJ1-2; a possible D gene is TRBD1 (6 bases). Trimming cost V 2 bases and J 9 bases, with 17 bases left between them. CDR1 and CDR2 (germline): SGHRS, YFSETQ. The CDR3 covers 14 residues. The full variable domain, with the rest looked up from reference TRBV5-1 and TRBJ1-2, is KAGVTQTPRYLIKTRGQQVTLSCSPISGHRSVSWYQQTPGQGLQFLFEYFSETQRNKGNFPGRFSGRQFSNSRSEMNVSTLELGDSALYLCASSFQTGTLSYTFGSGTRLTVV.